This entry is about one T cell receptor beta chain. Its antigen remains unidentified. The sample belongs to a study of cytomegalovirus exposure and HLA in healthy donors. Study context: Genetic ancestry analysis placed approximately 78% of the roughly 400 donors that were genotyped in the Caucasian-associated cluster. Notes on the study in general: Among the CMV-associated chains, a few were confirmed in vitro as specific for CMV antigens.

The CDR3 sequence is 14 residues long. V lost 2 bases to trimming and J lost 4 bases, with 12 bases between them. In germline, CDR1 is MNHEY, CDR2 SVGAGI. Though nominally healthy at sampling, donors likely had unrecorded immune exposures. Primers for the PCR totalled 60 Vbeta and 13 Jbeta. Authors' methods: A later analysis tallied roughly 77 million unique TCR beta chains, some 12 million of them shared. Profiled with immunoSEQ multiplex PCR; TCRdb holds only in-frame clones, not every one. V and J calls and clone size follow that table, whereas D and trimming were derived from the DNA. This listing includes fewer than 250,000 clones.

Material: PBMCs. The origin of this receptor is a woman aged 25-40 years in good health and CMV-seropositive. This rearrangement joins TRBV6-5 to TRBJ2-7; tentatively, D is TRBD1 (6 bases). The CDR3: CASSYRQGWYEQYF. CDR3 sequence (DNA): TGTGCCAGCAGTTACCGCCAGGGGTGGTACGAGCAGTACTTC.